A single sample is the source of the 20 T cell receptor beta chains below, sequenced in a study of T cells in Graves' hyperthyroidism and ophthalmopathy. RNA transcripts yielded amplified TCR beta CDR3 regions. HTBI primers were employed in a first-round RT-PCR of the TCR CDR3. TCRdb re-called the multiplex PCR reads with MiXCR, one entry per CDR3 protein. This repertoire shows hundreds of thousands of distinct CDR3 sequences, 13% to 15% found once; its top ten account for roughly 14%. Input material: blood. All receptors derive from a middle-aged woman with Graves' hyperthyroidism.

Regarding this clonotype: This may be a read error, as it is one base from a much larger clone. The gene calls are TRBV20-1 and TRBJ2-5, with TRBD2 identical over 7 bases. The CDR3 covers 15 residues. Germline CDR1 is DFQATT and CDR2 is SNEGSKA (reference sequence). The CDR3 protein is CSARAGEGARETRYF. The CDR3 DNA is TGCAGTGCTAGAGCGGGGGAGGGAGCCCGGGAGACCCGGTACTTC.

In this sample, this clonotype turned up many times. CDR3 region: CSARAKLAAPYEQYF. In nucleotides, the CDR3 is TGCAGTGCTAGAGCTAAACTAGCTGCACCCTACGAGCAGTACTTC. The chain uses TRBV20-1 and TRBJ2-7; TRBD2 might be the D (6 bases). Between the trimmed V and J ends, which lost 1 base and 2 bases, there was a span of 15 bases. Per germline, CDR1 DFQATT and CDR2 SNEGSKA (reference sequence). This CDR3 contains 15 residues.

This clonotype occurred many times. This chain uses TRBV19 with TRBJ1-1, with 9 bases fitting TRBD1. Trimming removed 6 bases from V and 0 bases from J; junction bases left unmatched: 11. The CDR3 has 17 residues. CDR1 LNHDA and CDR2 SQIVND come from the germline V gene (reference sequence). The chain's CDR3 is CASRPLDRGVVNTEAFF. The CDR3 nucleotides are TGTGCCAGTAGACCTTTGGACAGGGGAGTCGTGAACACTGAAGCTTTCTTT.

This clonotype was seen many times. This chain joins TRBV20-1 and TRBJ2-7; 9 bases align to TRBD2. The V gene end was trimmed by 3 bases and the J gene end by 1 base; junction bases not matched to a gene: 4. Germline loops: CDR1 DFQATT, CDR2 SNEGSKA (reference sequence). This CDR3 is built from 14 residues. CDR3 amino acids: CSASPSGTSYEQYF. The CDR3 DNA reads as TGCAGTGCTAGCCCTAGCGGGACATCCTACGAGCAGTACTTC.

In its sample, this clonotype was seen many times. This chain joins TRBV11-2 and TRBJ2-1, with D possibly TRBD2 on 6 matching bases. V was pared by 1 base and J by 8 bases, with 24 bases between. This CDR3 has 18 amino acids. Looked up from germline, CDR1 is SGHAT and CDR2 is FQNNGV. The CDR3 bases are TGTGCCAGCAGCTTAGTCCCGTTCTTACGGGAGCACCGCTATGAGCAGTTCTTC. This sequence encodes CASSLVPFLREHRYEQFF. Full variable domain (remainder filled in from reference TRBV11-2 and TRBJ2-1): EAGVAQSPRYKIIEKRQSVAFWCNPISGHATLYWYQQILGQGPKLLIQFQNNGVVDDSQLPKDRFSAERLKGVDSTLKIQPAKLEDSAVYLCASSLVPFLREHRYEQFFGPGTRLTVL.

There are a few counts of this clonotype. This chain links TRBV7-6 with TRBJ2-7; D may correspond to TRBD1 or TRBD2 (5 bases each). V gave up 1 base and J gave up 5 bases, with 15 bases separating them. The CDR3 is made up of 15 amino acids. Germline V gives CDR1 SGHVS, CDR2 FNYEAQ. The CDR3 DNA reads as TGTGCCAGCAGCTTAGGTCGGGGCTCACTAGACGAGCAGTACTTC. Its translation is CASSLGRGSLDEQYF.

This clonotype was detected only a few times. The CDR3 DNA follows: TGCGCCAGCAGCCAACCAACAGGGGTGGACACCGGGGAGCTGTTTTTT. Protein sequence: CASSQPTGVDTGELFF. The V gene is TRBV4-1, the J gene TRBJ2-2; the match to TRBD1 covers 7 bases. From germline, CDR1 is MGHRA and CDR2 YSYEKL. With 2 bases clipped from V and 3 bases from J, the junction kept 6 bases outside the gene matches. CDR3 length: 16 amino acids.

The table lists this clonotype with many counts. The V gene is TRBV9, the J gene TRBJ2-1; tentatively, D is TRBD2 (7 bases). Trimming removed 3 bases at V and 5 bases at J, with 9 bases between. From germline, CDR1 is SGDLS and CDR2 YYNGEE. The CDR3 runs to 13 residues. The CDR3 DNA sequence: TGTGCCAGCAGCGGGGGGGGCCACAATGAGCAGTTCTTC. This gives the protein CASSGGGHNEQFF.

The gene calls are TRBV11-2 and TRBJ2-1; D not certain. Germline V gene lookup returns CDR1 SGHAT and CDR2 FQNNGV. The length of the CDR3 is 16 residues. V gave up 0 bases and J gave up 0 bases, with 9 bases separating them. CDR3 protein: CASSLDSRSSYNEQFF. CDR3 nucleotide sequence: TGTGCCAGCAGCTTAGATAGTCGTAGCTCCTACAATGAGCAGTTCTTC.

This clonotype occurred many times. The V call is TRBV30, the J call TRBJ1-2; no clear D gene. This CDR3 is built from 13 residues. V dropped 3 bases and J dropped 0 bases, with 8 bases sitting between them. Germline CDR1 GTSNPN, CDR2 SVGIG (reference sequence). The CDR3 reads CAWRAETNYGYTF. CDR3 sequence (DNA): TGTGCCTGGAGGGCAGAAACTAACTATGGCTACACCTTC. Together with reference TRBV30 and TRBJ1-2, the CDR3 gives the full variable domain: SQTIHQWPATLVQPVGSPLSLECTVEGTSNPNLYWYRQAAGRGLQLLFYSVGIGQISSEVPQNLSASRPQDRQFILSSKKLLLSDSGFYLCAWRAETNYGYTFGSGTRLTVV.

V usage is TRBV29-1 and J usage is TRBJ2-2; D call uncertain. The CDR3 runs to 13 residues. In germline, CDR1 is SQVTM, CDR2 ANQGSEA. Trimming pared 1 base from V and 2 bases from J, leaving 5 bases between. The CDR3 DNA sequence: TGCAGCGTTGAAGCAGTAAACACCGGGGAGCTGTTTTTT. Protein: CSVEAVNTGELFF.

This clonotype was counted a few times. The genes are TRBV7-3 and TRBJ2-5; TRBD2 matches at 9 bases. The CDR3 contains 16 residues. Looked up from germline, CDR1 is SGHTA and CDR2 is FQGTGA. J gave up 5 bases and V 2 bases, and 9 bases lay outside the gene matches. The CDR3 DNA reads TGTGCCAGCAGCTTACAGGCGGGAGGGCTCGGCGAGACCCAGTACTTC. This codes for CASSLQAGGLGETQYF.

The V and J genes are TRBV29-1 and TRBJ2-2; TRBD1 aligns across 7 bases. V dropped 6 bases and J dropped 3; count of bases not matched to a gene: 10. The length of the CDR3 is 15 residues. Germline loops: CDR1 SQVTM, CDR2 ANQGSEA. The CDR3 DNA follows: TGCAGCGTACTATTCCGGGACAGCGACACCGGGGAGCTGTTTTTT. Translating gives CSVLFRDSDTGELFF.

This clonotype showed up many times. This chain links TRBV28 with TRBJ1-1; D gene uncertain. This CDR3 has 16 amino acids. The germline V gene has CDR1 MDHEN and CDR2 SYDVKM. V lost 2 bases, J lost 8 bases, and 21 bases lay in between. The CDR3 region is CASSLGVVGLRYEAFF. The CDR3 DNA reads as TGTGCCAGCAGTTTAGGGGTCGTCGGCTTGAGATACGAAGCTTTCTTT.

This clonotype was seen only a few times. The chain recombines TRBV20-1 with TRBJ2-5, with TRBD2 matching over 9 bases. The CDR3 is 19 residues long. The germline CDR1 and CDR2 sequences are DFQATT and SNEGSKA (reference sequence). With 2 bases clipped from V and 4 bases from J, the junction kept 20 bases outside the gene matches. The CDR3 region is CSARNPRLVAGGPSETQYF. Here the CDR3 DNA reads TGCAGTGCTAGAAACCCCCGCCTGGTTGCGGGAGGGCCCTCAGAGACCCAGTACTTC.

Concerning this clonotype: A read error may explain this, as a much larger clone is one base away. The chain has TRBV3-1 and TRBJ1-3; D uncertain. Per germline, CDR1 LGHDT and CDR2 YNNKEL (reference sequence). V was pared by 0 bases and J by 6 bases, with 12 bases between. This CDR3 spans 15 amino acids. The CDR3 spells CASSQEGSPENTIYF. The CDR3 nucleotides are TGTGCCAGCAGCCAAGAGGGCTCACCTGAAAACACCATATATTTT.

The genes are TRBV20-1 and TRBJ2-5; 10 positions match TRBD2. The J segment lost 9 bases and the V segment lost 5 bases, leaving 9 bases of the junction unmatched. Per the germline V gene, CDR1 is DFQATT and CDR2 is SNEGSKA (reference sequence). CDR3 length: 13 amino acids. The CDR3 is CSAFPSGREAQYF. The CDR3 bases are TGCAGTGCTTTCCCCAGCGGGAGGGAGGCCCAGTACTTC.

This clonotype was observed at least ten times. V usage is TRBV6-1 and J usage is TRBJ2-7; D gene uncertain. This CDR3 contains 13 residues. V shed 4 bases and J shed 6 bases, with 13 bases lying between them. The germline gives CDR1 MNHNS, CDR2 SASEGT. The CDR3 DNA follows: TGTGCCAGCAGTGGGGTTGCTTTAGGCGAGCAGTACTTC. It specifies CASSGVALGEQYF.

Ten or more counts support this clonotype. The chain couples TRBV11-3 to TRBJ1-1; TRBD1 might be the D (6 bases). Germline V CDR1 and CDR2: SGHNT, YENEEA. This CDR3 contains 17 residues. V was shortened by 4 bases and J by 0 bases, with 18 bases between the two germline ends. The CDR3 sequence: CASSSTGYNFVNTEAFF. The CDR3 DNA follows: TGTGCCAGCAGCTCAACAGGGTATAATTTTGTGAACACTGAAGCTTTCTTT. Full variable domain (outside the CDR3, taken from reference TRBV11-3 and TRBJ1-1): EAGVVQSPRYKIIEKKQPVAFWCNPISGHNTLYWYLQNLGQGPELLIRYENEEAVDDSQLPKDRFSAERLKGVDSTLKIQPAELGDSAVYLCASSSTGYNFVNTEAFFGQGTRLTVV.

This clonotype was picked up a small number of times. The CDR3 DNA follows: TGCAGTGCTATCCCCGGGACAGCTAGGACTAGCGGGAGGTCGAACATTCAGTACTTC. Its translation is CSAIPGTARTSGRSNIQYF. The gene calls are TRBV20-1 and TRBJ2-4; 14 nucleotides agree with TRBD2. Germline lookup yields CDR1 DFQATT and CDR2 SNEGSKA (reference sequence). CDR3 size: 19 residues. The junction had 18 bases not matched to a gene; V was cut back by 4 bases and J by 7 bases.